This TCR beta chain was observed in a study of memory CD4+ T cells and cytomegalovirus serostatus. Regarding this clone: Its specificity is not known.

The sort gate was single viable CD3+CD4+CD8-CD45RO+ cells for memory CD4+ T cells. The CDR3 contains 14 residues. Germline values: CDR1 KGHSH, CDR2 LQKENI. With 0 bases removed from V and 2 bases from J, the gap between germline ends came to 5 bases. TCRdb keeps only in-frame clones here, not all; method: immunoSEQ multiplex PCR. The table includes about 73,000 clones, roughly 78% detected once. Study-wide findings and caveats: CMV serostatus prediction reached median AUC roughly 0.95, or 0.91 with US-trained model.

Sequencing was carried out using memory CD4+ T cells from blood. The source of this sequence is an adult in good health and CMV-seropositive. V usage is TRBV18 and J usage is TRBJ1-3; the D is unclear. The CDR3, as DNA: TGTGCCAGCTCACCACCGGCCCCTGGAAACACCATATATTTT. Translated: CASSPPAPGNTIYF.